The clone carrying this T cell receptor beta chain was found many times. What it binds is unknown. This sample stems from a study of T cells in Graves' hyperthyroidism and ophthalmopathy. Overall study results and limits: The authors' 13 V-J model separated ophthalmopathy from stable hyperthyroidism. The model predicted ophthalmopathy a median around six months before onset. Most thyroid clonotypes expanded above 0.001 were also detected in blood.

Germline V gives CDR1 SGHRS, CDR2 YFSETQ. V lost 1 base and J lost 5; bases outside the gene matches: 5. This CDR3 is 14 amino acids long. Exclusion followed for patients with uncontrolled infection, other autoimmune disease, pregnancy or lactation. Amplification targeted TCR beta CDR3 regions from RNA transcripts. The TCR CDR3 was amplified in a first-round RT-PCR using the HTBI primer set. TCRdb re-derived calls from the multiplex PCR reads in MiXCR, one entry per CDR3 protein. This repertoire shows about 640,000 distinct CDR3 sequences, less than 45% found once; its top ten account for 6.5% to 9%. The sequencing sample was made of peripheral blood or thyroid tissue (not recorded which). The chain is built from TRBV5-1 and TRBJ1-2, with 7 bases aligning to TRBD1. The receptor comes from an adult man with Graves' disease, either hyperthyroidism or ophthalmopathy (not recorded which). The CDR3 DNA sequence: TGCGCCAGCAGCTTGATCGACAGGGAATATGGCTACACCTTC. Protein sequence: CASSLIDREYGYTF.